Detailed here is one T cell receptor beta chain. This sample is drawn from a study of blood T cell repertoires in COVID-19. At the level of the study: Acute and convalescent COVID-19 samples came from the United States, Italy and Spain. Sample material is recorded as cDNA or gDNA derived from T cells, B-cell-depleted T cells, or PBMCs.

In the authors' workflow: Estimation of nucleated cell counts was performed using reference gene primer amplification. Clones were read by immunoSEQ multiplex PCR, and TCRdb kept only the in-frame ones, dropping some. D and trimming come from the DNA, and the V and J calls and clone size come from that table. This sample has some 230,000 clones, with roughly 89% found just once. In germline, CDR1 is KGHSH, CDR2 LQKENI. V lost 3 bases, J lost 3 bases, and 13 bases stayed unmatched. The CDR3 loop spans 17 amino acids. The source of this sequence is a man aged 25 to 45 who had recovered from COVID-19. The specimen was peripheral blood. The chain couples TRBV18 to TRBJ1-1; 7 nucleotides line up with TRBD1. The CDR3 DNA reads TGTGCCAGCTCACCTAGCGGACAGGCGTACCAGGACACTGAAGCTTTCTTT. Residues: CASSPSGQAYQDTEAFF.